This TCR beta chain was identified in a study of T cells in Graves' hyperthyroidism and ophthalmopathy. Across the study: Before any treatment, at initial diagnosis, peripheral blood was collected.

Unmatched junction bases numbered 9, after V lost 7 bases and J lost 1 base. CDR3 size: 15 residues. In germline, CDR1 is SQVTM, CDR2 ANQGSEA. In this sample, this clonotype turned up a few times. Regions amplified from RNA transcripts were the TCR beta CDR3 regions. When the TCR CDR3 underwent first-round RT-PCR, the HTBI primer set was used. TCRdb used MiXCR to reprocess the multiplex PCR reads, holding one entry per CDR3 protein. The repertoire holds roughly 710,000 distinct CDR3 sequences, with roughly a third as singletons. The specimen sequenced was blood. The chain is built from TRBV29-1 and TRBJ2-3; 9 bases are shared with TRBD2. This TCR came from a woman between 35 and 50 years old with Graves' hyperthyroidism. As DNA, the CDR3 is TGCAGCGCCGGTGCCGCGGGAGGGGGCACAGATACGCAGTATTTT. Its translation is CSAGAAGGGTDTQYF.